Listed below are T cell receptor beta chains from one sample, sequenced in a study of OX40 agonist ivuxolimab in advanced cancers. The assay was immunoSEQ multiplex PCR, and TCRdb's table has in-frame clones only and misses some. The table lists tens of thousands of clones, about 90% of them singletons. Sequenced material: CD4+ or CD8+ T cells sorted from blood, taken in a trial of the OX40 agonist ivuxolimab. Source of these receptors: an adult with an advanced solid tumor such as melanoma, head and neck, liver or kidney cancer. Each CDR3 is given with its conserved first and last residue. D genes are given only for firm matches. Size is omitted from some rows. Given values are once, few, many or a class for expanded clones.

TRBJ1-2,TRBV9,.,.,CASSGEAEGSFMGGYTF,TGTGCCAGCAGCGGCGAGGCGGAGGGTTCCTTTATGGGTGGCTACACCTTC
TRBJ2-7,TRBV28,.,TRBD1,CASSEYRGSVGEQYF,TGTGCCAGCAGTGAATACAGGGGGTCGGTTGGCGAGCAGTACTTC
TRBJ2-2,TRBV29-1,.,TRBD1,CSVGGTGLTGELFF,TGCAGCGTTGGCGGGACAGGGTTAACCGGGGAGCTGTTTTTT
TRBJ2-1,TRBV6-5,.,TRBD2,CASSYSKREGPRFF,TGTGCCAGCAGTTACTCAAAGCGGGAGGGCCCTCGGTTCTTC
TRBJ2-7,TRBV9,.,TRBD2,CASSVGLAGIEQYF,TGTGCCAGCAGCGTAGGCCTAGCGGGAATTGAGCAGTACTTC
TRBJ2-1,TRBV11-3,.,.,CASSLSASSYNEQFF,TGTGCCAGCAGCTTAAGCGCCAGCTCCTACAATGAGCAGTTCTTC
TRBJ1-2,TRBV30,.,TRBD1,CAWDPGTGERGYTF,TGTGCCTGGGACCCCGGGACAGGGGAGCGAGGCTACACCTTC
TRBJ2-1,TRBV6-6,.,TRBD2,CASSPRAGEANEQFF,TGTGCCAGCAGCCCCAGAGCGGGAGAGGCGAATGAGCAGTTCTTC
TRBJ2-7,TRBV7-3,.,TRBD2,CASRPTSGSEEQYF,TGTGCCAGCAGACCCACTAGCGGGAGTGAGGAGCAGTACTTC
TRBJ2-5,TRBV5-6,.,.,CASSLWTDPRETQYF,TGTGCCAGCAGCTTGTGGACAGACCCCCGGGAGACCCAGTACTTC
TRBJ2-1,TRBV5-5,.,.,CASRGLGNNEQFF,TGTGCCAGCAGGGGACTTGGAAACAATGAGCAGTTCTTC
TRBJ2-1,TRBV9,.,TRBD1,CASSSPRDRGLAGDGNEQFF,TGTGCCAGCAGCTCCCCCCGGGACAGGGGGCTAGCGGGAGATGGGAATGAGCAGTTCTTC
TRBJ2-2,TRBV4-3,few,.,CASSQDPGGAEGTGELFF,TGCGCCAGCAGCCAAGACCCCGGAGGGGCAGAGGGGACCGGGGAGCTGTTTTTT
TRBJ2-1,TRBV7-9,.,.,CASSLGPEQFF,TGTGCCAGCAGCTTAGGCCCGGAGCAGTTCTTC
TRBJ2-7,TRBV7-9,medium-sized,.,CASSFREFYEQYF,TGTGCCAGCAGCTTTAGGGAGTTTTACGAGCAGTACTTC
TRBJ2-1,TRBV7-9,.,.,CASSSHYNEQFF,TGTGCCAGCAGCTCCCACTACAATGAGCAGTTCTTC
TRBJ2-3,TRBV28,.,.,CASSIFTDTQYF,TGTGCCAGCAGTATATTCACAGATACGCAGTATTTT
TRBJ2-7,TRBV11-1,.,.,CASSPSGRSYEQYF,TGTGCCAGCAGCCCGTCGGGGAGGAGTTACGAGCAGTACTTC
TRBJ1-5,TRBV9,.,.,CASSAGQHGGPQHF,TGTGCCAGCAGCGCTGGACAGCACGGGGGGCCCCAGCATTTT
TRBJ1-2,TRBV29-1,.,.,CSARTGTRGGYTF,TGCAGCGCCCGCACCGGGACTAGAGGGGGCTACACCTTC
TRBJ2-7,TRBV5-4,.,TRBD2,CASSQSGRGYEQYF,TGTGCCAGCAGCCAAAGCGGGAGAGGCTACGAGCAGTACTTC
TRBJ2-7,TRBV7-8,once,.,CASSLENRQSSYEQYF,TGTGCCAGCAGCTTAGAGAATAGACAGAGCTCCTACGAGCAGTACTTC
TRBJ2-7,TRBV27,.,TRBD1,CASGKTGSSYEQYF,TGTGCCAGCGGGAAGACAGGGAGCTCCTACGAGCAGTACTTC
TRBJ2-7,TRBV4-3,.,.,CASSQVRGSNYEQYF,TGCGCCAGCAGCCAAGTTAGGGGGTCTAACTACGAGCAGTACTTC
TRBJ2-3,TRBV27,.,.,CASSRGSTDTQYF,TGTGCCAGCAGTCGAGGGAGCACAGATACGCAGTATTTT
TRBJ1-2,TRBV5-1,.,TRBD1,CASSTSLWDSANYGYTF,TGCGCCAGCAGCACCTCTTTATGGGACAGCGCTAACTATGGCTACACCTTC
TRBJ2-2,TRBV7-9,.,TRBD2,CASSSGTSGSVPNTGELFF,TGTGCCAGCAGCTCAGGGACTAGCGGGTCAGTCCCGAACACCGGGGAGCTGTTTTTT
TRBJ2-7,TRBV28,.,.,CASSPWTLTGDEQYF,TGTGCCAGCAGTCCCTGGACGCTTACTGGGGACGAGCAGTACTTC
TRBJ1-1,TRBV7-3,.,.,CASSLTPDPSRRAFF,TGTGCCAGCAGCTTAACTCCGGACCCTTCCCGCAGAGCTTTCTTT
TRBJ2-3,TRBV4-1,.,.,CASSQGQDTQYF,TGCGCCAGCAGCCAAGGACAAGATACGCAGTATTTT
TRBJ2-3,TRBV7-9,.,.,CASSYPLVSADTQYF,TGTGCCAGCAGCTACCCCCTGGTGTCGGCGGATACGCAGTATTTT
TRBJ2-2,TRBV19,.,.,CASSIDVLGSGELFF,TGTGCCAGTAGTATAGATGTGTTGGGAAGCGGGGAGCTGTTTTTT